Listed below are T cell receptor beta chains from one sample, sequenced in a study of T cell responses to AZD1222 COVID-19 vaccine. Clones were read by immunoSEQ multiplex PCR, and TCRdb kept only the in-frame ones, dropping some. The repertoire includes 140,000 or so clones, over 85% of them detected once, and roughly 1.7% sits in the top ten. The sequenced sample was peripheral blood, obtained 28 days after the second AZD1222 dose. The receptors originated from an adult who received the AZD1222 COVID-19 vaccine. Each CDR3 is given with its conserved first and last residue. The D gene is left open where the match is weak. Clone size, where shown, is once, few, many, or a class for clones that have expanded.

size: .
V: TRBV10-1
J: TRBJ1-5
D: .
CDR3: CASSESIGFRGGGQPQHF
DNA: TGCGCCAGCAGTGAGTCGATCGGTTTTCGTGGGGGAGGCCAGCCCCAGCATTTT

size: once
V: TRBV28
J: TRBJ2-7
D: .
CDR3: CASSSAGTLGEQYF
DNA: TGTGCCAGCAGTTCCGCCGGGACACTTGGCGAGCAGTACTTC

size: .
V: TRBV10-3
J: TRBJ1-5
D: TRBD1
CDR3: CAISVTGDRQPQHF
DNA: TGTGCCATCAGTGTTACAGGGGATAGGCAGCCCCAGCATTTT

size: .
V: TRBV11-3
J: TRBJ2-7
D: .
CDR3: CASSYGRETYEQYF
DNA: TGTGCCAGCAGCTACGGGCGGGAAACCTACGAGCAGTACTTC

size: .
V: TRBV30
J: TRBJ1-6
D: .
CDR3: CAWSQGMPTSSPLHF
DNA: TGTGCCTGGAGCCAGGGTATGCCAACGAGTTCACCCCTCCACTTT

size: .
V: TRBV9
J: TRBJ1-6
D: .
CDR3: CASSVGDGNSPLHF
DNA: TGTGCCAGCAGCGTAGGGGACGGTAATTCACCCCTCCACTTT

size: .
V: TRBV6-2/TRBV6-3
J: TRBJ1-1
D: .
CDR3: CASSFYSGDTEAFF
DNA: TGTGCCAGCAGTTTTTATTCCGGGGACACTGAAGCTTTCTTT

size: .
V: TRBV18
J: TRBJ2-3
D: TRBD2
CDR3: CASSPSGSGTDTQYF
DNA: TGTGCCAGCTCACCGAGCGGGAGTGGCACAGATACGCAGTATTTT

size: few
V: TRBV11-3
J: TRBJ2-7
D: TRBD1
CDR3: CASSTRGQGPYEQYF
DNA: TGTGCCAGCAGCACAAGGGGACAGGGACCCTACGAGCAGTACTTC

size: .
V: TRBV19
J: TRBJ2-7
D: TRBD1
CDR3: CASSTGQGDEQYF
DNA: TGTGCCAGTAGTACCGGACAGGGTGACGAGCAGTACTTC

size: .
V: TRBV5-5
J: TRBJ2-7
D: .
CDR3: CASSPFPGAMYEQYF
DNA: TGTGCCAGCAGCCCCTTCCCAGGGGCGATGTACGAGCAGTACTTC

size: once
V: TRBV3-1/TRBV3-2
J: TRBJ1-2
D: .
CDR3: CASSPAENYGYTF
DNA: TGTGCCAGCAGCCCCGCAGAGAACTATGGCTACACCTTC

size: .
V: TRBV12-5
J: TRBJ1-2
D: TRBD1
CDR3: CASGLTGGSVTF
DNA: TGTGCTAGTGGTTTGACAGGGGGCTCTGTCACCTTC

size: .
V: TRBV10-1
J: TRBJ1-3
D: .
CDR3: CASSVYTDRPTSGNTIYF
DNA: TGCGCCAGCAGTGTTTATACCGACAGGCCGACCTCTGGAAACACCATATATTTT

size: .
V: TRBV7-8
J: TRBJ2-3
D: .
CDR3: CASSPRRDADTQYF
DNA: TGTGCCAGCAGCCCTCGCCGGGACGCAGATACGCAGTATTTT

size: .
V: TRBV29-1
J: TRBJ1-1
D: .
CDR3: CSVGQILNTEAFF
DNA: TGCAGCGTCGGACAGATACTGAACACTGAAGCTTTCTTT

size: .
V: TRBV19
J: TRBJ2-1
D: TRBD2
CDR3: CASSIGLRGSFFSSGEDEQFF
DNA: TGTGCCAGTAGTATAGGACTACGCGGGTCCTTTTTCTCTAGCGGGGAGGATGAGCAGTTCTTC

size: once
V: TRBV12-3/TRBV12-4
J: TRBJ2-5
D: .
CDR3: CASSLPGGETQYF
DNA: TGTGCCAGCAGTCTTCCGGGCGGGGAGACCCAGTACTTC

size: once
V: TRBV18
J: TRBJ1-1
D: .
CDR3: CASSPISLNAEAFF
DNA: TGTGCCAGCTCACCGATCTCCCTAAACGCTGAAGCTTTCTTT

size: .
V: TRBV6-5
J: TRBJ1-2
D: .
CDR3: CASRHGLDRPYGYTF
DNA: TGTGCCAGCAGGCACGGTCTCGACAGGCCCTATGGCTACACCTTC